This T cell receptor (beta chain) was captured by sequencing in a study of blood T cells in healthy people across ages. Study-wide results and limits: Strong correlation existed between TCR beta diversity and naive T cell percentage.

PCR was performed a second time for about 7 to 11 cycles using a sample-barcoded 5' primer and a J-beta primer mix. Template switching added a 12-random-nucleotide identifier to every cDNA molecule. TCRdb analysed the 5' RACE reads with MiXCR anew, one entry per CDR3 protein. The table has over 950,000 distinct CDR3 sequences, around two fifths seen once. This CDR3 is 16 amino acids long. Germline CDR1 and CDR2: MNHEY and SVGAGI. As regards this clonotype: The antigen is undetermined. The germline gene is not matched at one end of the junction; a read error may be the cause.

The chain employs TRBV6-5 and TRBJ2-3; 9 bases fit TRBD1. The TCR was taken from a man aged 18 to 30 in good health. The sequenced material came from blood. As DNA, the CDR3 is TGTGCCAGCAGTAACTCCGGGACAGGGACCACAGATACGCAGTATTTT. Protein sequence: CASSNSGTGTTDTQYF.